The text below deals with one T cell receptor (beta chain). No antigen is known for it. CDR1 and CDR2 (LGHDT, YNNKEL) derive from the germline V gene (reference sequence). The CDR3 sequence holds 16 residues, the cysteine and phenylalanine included. Only the protein is on record. From each donor, a roughly 2.6 ml peripheral blood sample was collected into PAXgene tubes and stored at -80 degrees C. Without any T cell sorting, total RNA was extracted from whole blood using the PAXgene blood miRNA kit on an automated QIAcube. Peripheral blood from monozygotic twin pairs concordant or discordant for inflammatory bowel disease was subjected to deep TCRalpha and TCRbeta repertoire profiling with unique molecular barcoding. For every twin pair, smoking habits were documented, and each individual was categorised as a current, former or never smoker. This entry is derived from a study of monozygotic twins with inflammatory bowel disease (dated by TCRdb to between 2018 and 2021). As for the study more broadly: A total of roughly 28 monozygotic twin pairs were included in the full study, comprising nine German pairs (four IBD-concordant, five IBD-discordant) and 19 IBD-discordant Danish pairs. The search for disease-associated traits relied mainly on comparing, within discordant pairs, IBD patients with their genetically identical healthy co-twins. Each individual had, on average, about 151 000 unique TCRalpha sequences and 181 000 unique TCRbeta sequences available for analysis. Overall study outcomes, separate from this receptor: Fewer clonotypes were shared with other individuals by IBD patients than by healthy twins, most markedly in patients showing signs of disease activity. Differing immunosuppressive treatments among patients may have added background noise and inter-individual variability to the repertoires. The analysis was unable to tell apart different T cell subtypes. No single strong signal or clonotype linked to IBD turned up in the results, so the idea that one exists was not supported. No difference in repertoire similarity was observed between concordant and discordant twins, possibly owing to limited statistical power. IBD patients had lower TCRbeta repertoire diversity, measured by the inverse Simpson index, than their healthy co-twins.

The method behind the library was 5' RACE. For each TCR library, around 4,000 ng of total RNA was used. cDNA was synthesized with SMARTScribe reverse transcriptase in eight separate reactions per sample. During cDNA synthesis, template switching introduced unique molecular identifiers that contained a 6-nucleotide sample barcode. TCRalpha and TCRbeta cDNA was amplified in two nested PCRs of around 15 and 9 cycles, and bead purification was carried out after each PCR. Before amplification, cDNA was treated with uracil DNA-glycosylase and purified using the QIAquick PCR purification kit. In the second PCR, Illumina TruSeq-compatible adapters and sample-specific barcodes were added. TapeStation and Qubit were used to check library quality and concentration, and 4 to 6.5 ng of each library went into the pool. The pooled libraries were sequenced with 2 x 100 bp reads and custom sequencing primers on an Illumina HiSeq2500 single-index Rapid Run. Per the authors' processing: PCR and sequencing errors were corrected by UMI-based consensus assembly using MiGEC version 1.2.6. MiXCR version 2.1.1 handled V(D)J alignment, clonotype assembly and CDR3 extraction. To normalise gene usage, clonotype sharing and MAIT/NKT TCR abundance, the top 1000, 10 000 and 20 000 clonotypes in each sample were analysed. Diversity was computed as the inverse Simpson index with the vegan R package after downsampling to 27 000 UMIs. Paired Mann-Whitney U tests were applied to discordant twin pairs, and Benjamini-Hochberg correction was used for multiple testing. Through TCRdb reprocessing, the reads give one entry per CDR3 protein sequence; DNA is omitted. TCRdb's processing, not the study's, gives the V and J calls here. The sample table includes around 380,000 distinct CDR3 sequences. Clones ranked in the top ten supply about 2.3% of the sample.

The sequencing sample was made of blood. This chain is built from TRBV3-1 and TRBJ2-3; TCRdb returns TRBD1, unconfirmable since there is no DNA. The source is a human donor with ulcerative colitis or Crohn's disease, or a healthy co-twin of an affected twin (not recorded which). CDR3 region: CASSQVPGVHGDTQYF.